Following are 3 T cell receptor beta chains from one sample sequenced in a study of blood T cells in healthy people across ages. Next came a second PCR, run for about 7 to 12 cycles, which used a sample-barcoded 5' primer along with a J-beta primer mix. TCRdb called the 5' RACE reads again in MiXCR, with one record for every CDR3 protein. The data hold some 1.5 million distinct CDR3 sequences, with less than 45% observed a single time. Sequenced sample: blood. These receptors were collected from a woman in her late teens or twenties in good health.

The chain recombines TRBV20-1 with TRBJ2-1, with D perhaps matching TRBD2 (5 bases). V lost 3 bases and J lost 0, with 9 bases in between. This CDR3 is built from 14 residues. CDR1 DFQATT and CDR2 SNEGSKA come from the germline V gene (reference sequence). Here the CDR3 DNA reads TGCAGTGCTAGTAACCGGGACTCCTACAATGAGCAGTTCTTC. Translating gives CSASNRDSYNEQFF.

Here the CDR3 reads CASSSGQNHYEQYF. The CDR3 DNA reads TGTGCCAGCAGTTCCGGACAGAATCACTACGAGCAGTACTTC. The rearrangement joins TRBV6-5 to TRBJ2-5, with D perhaps TRBD1 (6 bases). The DNA end favors TRBJ2-7, so the J call may be wrong. The CDR3 loop spans 14 amino acids. Germline V gene lookup returns CDR1 MNHEY and CDR2 SVGAGI.

The chain has TRBV12-5 and TRBJ2-1, with a possible D match to TRBD1 (5 bases). The J call is in doubt because the DNA end fits TRBJ2-7 better. Germline V gene lookup returns CDR1 LGHNT and CDR2 FRNRAP. The CDR3 is 13 amino acids. This chain's CDR3 is CASDLGHPYEQYF. The CDR3 DNA reads as TGTGCTAGTGATCTTGGACACCCCTACGAGCAGTACTTC.